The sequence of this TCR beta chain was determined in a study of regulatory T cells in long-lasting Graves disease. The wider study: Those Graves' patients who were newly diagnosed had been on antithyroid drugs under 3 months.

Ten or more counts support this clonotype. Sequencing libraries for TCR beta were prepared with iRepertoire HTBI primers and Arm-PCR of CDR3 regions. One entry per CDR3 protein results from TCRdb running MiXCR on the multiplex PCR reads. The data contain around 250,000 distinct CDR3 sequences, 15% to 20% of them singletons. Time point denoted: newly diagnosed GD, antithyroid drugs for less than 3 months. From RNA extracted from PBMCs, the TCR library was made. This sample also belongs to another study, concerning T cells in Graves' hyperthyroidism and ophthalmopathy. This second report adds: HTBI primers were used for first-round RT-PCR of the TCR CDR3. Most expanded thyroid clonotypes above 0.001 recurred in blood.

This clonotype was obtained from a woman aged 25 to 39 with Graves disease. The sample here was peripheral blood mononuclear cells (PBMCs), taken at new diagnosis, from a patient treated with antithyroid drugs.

CDR3 sequence reads: CASSPNTGNYGYTF. CDR3 DNA sequence: TGTGCCAGCTCACCGAACACAGGAAACTATGGCTACACCTTC. The chain combines TRBV18 with TRBJ1-2, with D tentatively TRBD1 (5 bases). V gave up 3 bases and J gave up 2 bases, with 10 bases separating them. The CDR3 sequence is 14 residues long. CDR1 and CDR2 from the germline V gene are KGHSH and LQKENI. Full variable domain (outside the CDR3, taken from reference TRBV18 and TRBJ1-2): NAGVMQNPRHLVRRRGQEARLRCSPMKGHSHVYWYRQLPEEGLKFMVYLQKENIIDESGMPKERFSAEFPKEGPSILRIQQVVRGDSAAYFCASSPNTGNYGYTFGSGTRLTVV.